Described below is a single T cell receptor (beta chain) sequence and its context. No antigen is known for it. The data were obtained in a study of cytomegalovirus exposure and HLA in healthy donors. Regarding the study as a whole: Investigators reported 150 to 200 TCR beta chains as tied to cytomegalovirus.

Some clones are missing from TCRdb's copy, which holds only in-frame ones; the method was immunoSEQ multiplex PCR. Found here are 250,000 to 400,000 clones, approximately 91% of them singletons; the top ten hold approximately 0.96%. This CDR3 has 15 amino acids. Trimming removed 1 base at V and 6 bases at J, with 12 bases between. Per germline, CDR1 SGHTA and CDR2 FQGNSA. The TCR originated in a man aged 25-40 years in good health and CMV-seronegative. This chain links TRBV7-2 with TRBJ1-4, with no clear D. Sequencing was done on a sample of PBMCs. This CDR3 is CASSLGGQAYEKLFF. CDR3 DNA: TGTGCCAGCAGCTTAGGAGGGCAGGCTTATGAAAAACTGTTTTTT.